This T cell receptor beta chain was sequenced during a study of T cells in Graves' hyperthyroidism and ophthalmopathy. This clonotype was seen at least ten times. The CDR3 extends over 14 amino acids. V gave up 4 bases and J gave up 2 bases, with 12 bases separating them. The germline V gene encodes CDR1 SGDLS and CDR2 YYNGEE. The investigators amplified TCR beta CDR3 regions from RNA transcripts. RT-PCR in the first round (using the HTBI primer set) targeted the TCR CDR3. TCRdb re-called the multiplex PCR reads through MiXCR, storing one row per CDR3 protein. This table has 500,000 to 600,000 distinct CDR3 sequences, more than 45% appearing once.

V gene TRBV9 combines with J gene TRBJ1-2, with D perhaps matching TRBD1 (6 bases). The source material was peripheral blood or thyroid tissue (not recorded which). The sequence was collected from an adult woman with Graves' disease, either hyperthyroidism or ophthalmopathy (not recorded which). The CDR3 nucleotides are TGTGCCAGCAGCTTGCGGACAGCGAACTATGGCTACACCTTC. It specifies CASSLRTANYGYTF.